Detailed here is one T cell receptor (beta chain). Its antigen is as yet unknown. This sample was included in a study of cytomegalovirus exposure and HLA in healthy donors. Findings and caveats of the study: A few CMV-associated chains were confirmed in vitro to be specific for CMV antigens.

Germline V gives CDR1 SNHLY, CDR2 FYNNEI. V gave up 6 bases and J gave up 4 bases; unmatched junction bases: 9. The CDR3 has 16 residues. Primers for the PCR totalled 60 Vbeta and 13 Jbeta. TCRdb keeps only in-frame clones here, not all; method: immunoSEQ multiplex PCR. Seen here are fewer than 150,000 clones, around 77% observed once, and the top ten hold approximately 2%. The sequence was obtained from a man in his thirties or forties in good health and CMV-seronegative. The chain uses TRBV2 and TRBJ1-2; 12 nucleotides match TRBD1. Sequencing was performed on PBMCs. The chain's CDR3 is CASRGTGGLESYGYTF. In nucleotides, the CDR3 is TGTGCCAGCAGGGGGACAGGGGGCTTAGAGAGCTATGGCTACACCTTC.